These 17 T cell receptor beta chains were all obtained from the same sample, sequenced in a study of OX40 agonist ivuxolimab in advanced cancers. Assay used: immunoSEQ multiplex PCR; TCRdb lists only in-frame clones, some missing. Here the sample spans about 110,000 clones, 75% to 95% being singletons. The specimen was CD4+ or CD8+ T cells sorted from blood, collected in a trial of the OX40 agonist ivuxolimab. The receptors originated from an adult with an advanced solid tumor such as melanoma, head and neck, liver or kidney cancer.

The genes are TRBV2 and TRBJ1-2; D perhaps matches TRBD1 (5 bases). This CDR3 comprises 17 residues. Germline lookup yields CDR1 SNHLY and CDR2 FYNNEI. The V end was cut by 6 bases, the J end by 0 bases, with 20 bases between. CDR3 bases: TGTGCCAGCAGCAGAAACAGGCGAAAACCTTCTAACTATGGCTACACCTTC. It encodes CASSRNRRKPSNYGYTF.

The gene calls are TRBV21-1 and TRBJ2-2; the D call TRBD1 from the table was never checked on the DNA. TRBV21-1 is a pseudogene segment. This CDR3 comprises 14 residues. CDR3 sequence reads: CASSKVPNTGELFF. CDR3 sequence (DNA): TGTGCCAGCAGCAAAGTTCCAAACACCGGGGAGCTGTTTTTT.

The chain links TRBV7-3 to TRBJ2-5; TRBD1 matches 7 bases. The V gene's germline CDR1 is SGHTA and CDR2 FQGTGA. The V and J ends lost 4 bases and 2 bases, in that order; junction bases with no gene match: 1. The CDR3 length is 13 residues. CDR3 nucleotide sequence: TGTGCCAGCAGCTCGACAGGGCAAGAGACCCAGTACTTC. Protein: CASSSTGQETQYF.

The chain joins TRBV7-9 to TRBJ2-2; D call uncertain. The CDR3 extends over 15 amino acids. Trimming removed 1 base at V and 7 bases at J, with 13 bases between. Germline lookup yields CDR1 SEHNR and CDR2 FQNEAQ (reference sequence). CDR3 residues: CASSLEVAGLGELFF. The CDR3 DNA is TGTGCCAGCAGCTTAGAAGTCGCTGGGCTCGGGGAGCTGTTTTTT.

This sequence joins TRBV19 and TRBJ1-1; tentatively, D is TRBD1 (5 bases). The CDR3 totals 14 residues. CDR1 LNHDA and CDR2 SQIVND come from the germline V gene (reference sequence). V was clipped by 5 bases and J by 1 base, with 11 bases between them. Written as DNA, the CDR3 is TGTGCCAGTAGTCTTGGGGCCTCGAACACTGAAGCTTTCTTT. As protein: CASSLGASNTEAFF. The full variable domain, its missing parts supplied by reference TRBV19 and TRBJ1-1, is DGGITQSPKYLFRKEGQNVTLSCEQNLNHDAMYWYRQDPGQGLRLIYYSQIVNDFQKGDIAEGYSVSREKKESFPLTVTSAQKNPTAFYLCASSLGASNTEAFFGQGTRLTVV.

V usage is TRBV10-3 and J usage is TRBJ2-5, with D unresolved. Trimming took 10 bases from V and 4 from J, leaving 16 bases between them. The germline CDR1 and CDR2 sequences are ENHRY and SYGVKD. This CDR3 region has 13 residues. Written as DNA, the CDR3 is TGTGCCAACCGCCAGGTCGGGTTAGAGACCCAGTACTTC. Protein product: CANRQVGLETQYF.

CDR3 bases: TGTGCCAGCAGCTTTACACTAGCGGACTACAATGAGCAGTTCTTC. Its protein product is CASSFTLADYNEQFF. The chain couples TRBV5-4 to TRBJ2-1, with TRBD2 matching 8 bases. The V gene's germline CDR1 is SGHNT and CDR2 YYREEE (reference sequence). V shed 2 bases, J shed 3 bases, and the junction held 4 bases outside the gene matches. This CDR3 has 15 amino acids.

The chain is built from TRBV5-1 and TRBJ2-7, with 10 positions matching TRBD2. CDR3 length equals 15 residues. Germline assignment: CDR1 SGHRS and CDR2 YFSETQ. V shed 2 bases and J 2 bases; nucleotides not matched to a gene: 4. The CDR3 bases are TGCGCCAGCAGCTTCAGGACTAGCGGAGCCTACGAGCAGTACTTC. It specifies CASSFRTSGAYEQYF.

This rearrangement joins TRBV5-8 to TRBJ1-1; 7 positions agree with TRBD1. V gave up 1 base and J gave up 4 bases; unmatched junction bases: 7. The CDR3 totals 15 residues. Germline lookup yields CDR1 SGHTS and CDR2 YDEGEE. The CDR3 spells CASSLSTGVGTEAFF. CDR3 coding DNA: TGTGCCAGCAGCTTGAGTACAGGGGTGGGCACTGAAGCTTTCTTT.

In this sample, this clone turned up a few times. J is TRBJ1-1 and V is TRBV5-1; D not certain. V lost 1 base to trimming and J lost 3 bases, with 7 bases between them. The CDR3 contains 13 residues. The germline gives CDR1 SGHRS, CDR2 YFSETQ. In DNA form, the CDR3 reads TGCGCCAGCAGCTTGTTGGTCGACACTGAAGCTTTCTTT. Translating gives CASSLLVDTEAFF.

The V and J genes are TRBV15 and TRBJ1-4; D may be TRBD1 (6 bases). V dropped 0 bases and J dropped 8 bases, with 13 bases sitting between them. CDR3 length: 15 amino acids. CDR1 is LNHNV, CDR2 YYDKDF, per germline (reference sequence). The CDR3 sequence is CATSRDPGAGEKLFF. Here the CDR3 DNA reads TGTGCCACCAGCAGAGATCCGGGGGCCGGGGAAAAACTGTTTTTT.

The V and J genes are TRBV19 and TRBJ2-3; TRBD2 aligns across 16 bases. Germline V gives CDR1 LNHDA, CDR2 SQIVND (reference sequence). The CDR3 is 16 amino acids. Trimming removed 5 bases from V and 5 bases from J; junction bases left unmatched: 4. CDR3 residues: CASSAGTSGRVDTQYF. The CDR3 bases are TGTGCCAGTAGTGCCGGGACTAGCGGGAGGGTAGATACGCAGTATTTT.

This clone was recorded once. The rearrangement links TRBV19 to TRBJ2-3; maybe TRBD2 (5 bases). Per germline, CDR1 LNHDA and CDR2 SQIVND (reference sequence). The V and J ends lost 5 bases and 8 bases respectively, with 11 bases between them. CDR3 length: 12 residues. The CDR3 loop is CASSRASSTQYF. CDR3 nucleotide sequence: TGTGCCAGTAGTCGCGCTAGCAGTACGCAGTATTTT.

The CDR3: CASSFVTIYEQYF. The DNA of the CDR3 is TGTGCCAGCAGCTTCGTGACGATCTACGAGCAGTACTTC. The rearrangement joins TRBV5-5 to TRBJ2-7; no definite D call. The CDR3 has 13 residues. V dropped 2 bases and J dropped 3 bases, with 9 bases sitting between them. Germline CDR1 reads SGHKS; CDR2 reads YYEKEE (reference sequence).

The rearrangement uses TRBV5-1 and TRBJ1-4; 8 positions agree with TRBD1. The trim removed 4 bases at V and 5 bases at J, leaving 10 bases unmatched. There are 16 residues in the CDR3. Germline CDR1 SGHRS, CDR2 YFSETQ. CDR3 in DNA: TGCGCCAGCAGCGTTTCTTCAGGGGGCTTGAATGAAAAACTGTTTTTT. Translating it yields CASSVSSGGLNEKLFF.

V gene TRBV10-3 combines with J gene TRBJ2-7; tentatively, D is TRBD1 (6 bases). The V and J ends lost 11 bases and 4 bases respectively, with 12 bases between them. The CDR3 covers 11 residues. CDR1 is ENHRY, CDR2 SYGVKD, per germline. The CDR3 sequence is CASQGTYEQYF. CDR3 nucleotide sequence: TGTGCCTCACAGGGCACTTACGAGCAGTACTTC.

Only one count was recorded for this clone. The chain is built from TRBV18 and TRBJ2-7; D unclear. The V gene lost 3 bases and the J gene lost 0 bases, with 3 bases spanning the gap. Germline-derived CDR1 and CDR2 are KGHSH and LQKENI. The CDR3 length is 12 residues. The DNA of the CDR3 is TGTGCCAGCTCACCCCCCTCCTACGAGCAGTACTTC. This translates into CASSPPSYEQYF.